The T cell receptor (delta chain) under discussion was sequenced for a study of Vδ1+ human thymocytes. Sequences come from RNA converted to cDNA by reverse transcription. Pooled V-gene forward primers with one constant-region reverse primer generated the CDR3 amplicons by multiplex PCR. TCRdb re-called the multiplex PCR reads using CATT. Of under 80,000 delta-chain clones in the sample, 30% to 45% were seen once. Germline V gives CDR1 TSWWSYY, CDR2 QGS. The CDR3 length is 23 residues. V lost 4 bases and J 0 bases, leaving 36 bases between the germline ends. This clone has a handful of counts. The antigen is not known. Study-level findings and limits: Unexpected Vdelta2 sequences could cause misinterpretation of bulk repertoire data. Thymic delta-chain repertoires held 20% to 25% Vdelta2 sequences and few Vdelta3, despite high sort purity. Thymic TRG and TRD repertoires appeared highly polyclonal.

The chain employs TRDV1 and TRDJ1, with D tentatively TRDD3 (10 bases). The sequenced sample consisted of Vdelta1+ gamma-delta thymocytes from the thymus. Described subset: FACS-sorted CD3+ TCRalphabeta- TCRVdelta1+ TCRVdelta2- thymocytes. The clonotype comes from a boy in the first two years of life who had congenital heart surgery. CDR3 DNA sequence: TGTGCTCTTGGGGCCCTTCCTACTGGCCCTAACTGGGGGATCTCCCCCTACACCGATAAACTCATCTTT. This sequence encodes CALGALPTGPNWGISPYTDKLIF.